Listed here is a single T cell receptor beta chain. Deletions cut 6 bases from V and 0 bases from J, with 23 bases between. Germline V gives CDR1 MDHEN, CDR2 SYDVKM. The CDR3 extends over 18 amino acids. The protocol was immunoSEQ multiplex PCR, while the TCRdb copy is restricted to in-frame clones and leaves out a portion. Among 20,000 to 25,000 clones listed, 84% were seen once. This record belongs to a study of OX40 agonist ivuxolimab in advanced cancers. The receptor comes from an adult with an advanced solid tumor such as melanoma, head and neck, liver or kidney cancer. The sample was CD4+ or CD8+ T cells sorted from blood, taken in a trial of the OX40 agonist ivuxolimab. The chain combines TRBV28 with TRBJ1-2; D might be TRBD1 (6 bases). In nucleotides, the CDR3 is TGTGCCAGCAGCCGACCTCAGGGGCGCCCGTCCTCTAACTATGGCTACACCTTC. Its translation: CASSRPQGRPSSNYGYTF.